Shown below are 6 T cell receptor beta chains from a single sample sequenced in a study of beta chain features in type 1 diabetes. Study-wide results and limits: In all four CD4+ subsets, TCRB CDR3 length was significantly, moderately reduced in type 1 diabetes.

The whole isolated RNA underwent reverse transcription, so sequencing captured expressed TCRB transcripts. Sequencing was performed with immunoSEQ multiplex PCR; in TCRdb, only in-frame clones are kept and a portion is missing. The sample yields roughly 300,000 clones, 7% to 10% seen once. Their specific antigens are unknown. Input material: central memory CD4+ T cells from blood. All receptors derive from a man younger than 40 with type 1 diabetes.

The V and J genes are TRBV6-1 and TRBJ2-7; 9 bases are shared with TRBD1. The germline gives CDR1 MNHNS, CDR2 SASEGT. V gave up 5 bases and J gave up 5 bases; unmatched junction bases: 7. The CDR3 runs 14 residues. The CDR3 is CASSSLTGGDEQYF. In DNA, the CDR3 is TGTGCCAGCAGTTCCCTGACAGGGGGAGACGAGCAGTACTTC.

On this clone: A much larger clonotype is one base distant, so this may be a read error. The identical CDR3 is also encoded by other nucleotide sequences in the sample. The V gene is TRBV7-9, the J gene TRBJ2-3; 11 positions match TRBD2. J lost 5 bases, V lost 5 bases, and 3 bases had no gene match. The CDR3 is 14 residues long. Germline CDR1 reads SEHNR; CDR2 reads FQNEAQ (reference sequence). CDR3 protein: CASSPGTSGDTQYF. The CDR3, as DNA: TGTGCCAGCAGCCCCGGGACTAGCGGAGATACGCAGTATTTT.

There are a few counts of this clone. V and J are TRBV6-6 and TRBJ1-4; D is ambiguous. V lost 4 bases and J lost 13, with 13 bases in between. CDR1 is MNHNY and CDR2 is SVGAGI in the germline V gene (reference sequence). The length of the CDR3 is 12 residues. The CDR3 here is CASSSPGDRLFF. CDR3 bases: TGTGCCAGCAGTTCACCTGGGGATAGACTGTTTTTT.

The table lists this clone with a few counts. The V gene is TRBV5-1, the J gene TRBJ2-5; D gene unclear. The CDR3 contains 14 residues. Looked up from germline, CDR1 is SGHRS and CDR2 is YFSETQ. The V gene lost 0 bases and the J gene lost 2 bases, with 8 bases spanning the gap. The CDR3 region has the DNA TGCGCCAGCAGCTTGGAAGGACCTCAAGAGACCCAGTACTTC. This encodes CASSLEGPQETQYF.

This CDR3 is CASSLVPGGRSYEQYF. For the CDR3, the DNA is TGTGCCAGCAGCTTAGTCCCTGGGGGAAGGTCCTACGAGCAGTACTTC. The V call is TRBV7-9, the J call TRBJ2-7; the D gene could be TRBD1 or TRBD2 (5 bases each). The germline V gene has CDR1 SEHNR and CDR2 FQNEAQ (reference sequence). The CDR3 is made up of 16 amino acids. Deletions cut 1 base from V and 1 base from J, with 14 bases between.

The sample holds many counts of this clone. The chain employs TRBV4-3 and TRBJ1-2; D perhaps matches TRBD1 (5 bases). This CDR3 has 14 amino acids. CDR1 and CDR2 (germline): LGHNA, YSLEER. Trimming cost V 4 bases and J 7 bases, with 16 bases left between them. For the CDR3, the DNA is TGCGCCAGCAGCCCGACAGTCCCCTCGGGTGGCTACACCTTC. Translating it yields CASSPTVPSGGYTF.